The 27 T cell receptor beta chains in this list originate from one sample, sequenced in a study of siplizumab effects on memory and regulatory T cells. Sequencing was performed with immunoSEQ multiplex PCR; in TCRdb, only in-frame clones are kept and a portion is missing. The sample carries fewer than 85,000 clones, approximately 86% recorded once. What was sequenced was Tregs sorted from blood. These receptors originate from a human donor in good health.

The genes are TRBV10-2 and TRBJ2-3; 13 nucleotides agree with TRBD2. This CDR3 is built from 16 residues. From germline, CDR1 is WSHSY and CDR2 SAAADI. V was clipped by 2 bases and J by 5 bases; unmatched bases: 4. The CDR3: CASSEGLAGVKDTQYF. CDR3 DNA: TGCGCCAGCAGTGAGGGACTAGCGGGGGTGAAAGATACGCAGTATTTT.

This clone was recorded a few times. In nucleotides, the CDR3 is TGTGCCAGCAGCTTCATGCAGGGGAACGAGCAGTACTTC. Encoded protein: CASSFMQGNEQYF. The chain uses TRBV7-9 and TRBJ2-7; possibly TRBD1 for D (6 bases). The V and J ends lost 3 bases and 5 bases respectively, with 11 bases between them. The V gene's germline CDR1 is SEHNR and CDR2 FQNEAQ (reference sequence). CDR3 length: 13 residues.

This rearrangement joins TRBV6-6 to TRBJ1-4; TRBD1 matches 7 bases. The germline V gene encodes CDR1 MNHNY and CDR2 SVGAGI (reference sequence). CDR3 size: 14 residues. V shed 4 bases, J shed 8 bases, and the junction held 7 bases outside the gene matches. This CDR3 is CASSFSRDREKLFF. CDR3 in DNA: TGTGCCAGCAGTTTCTCCCGGGACAGAGAAAAACTGTTTTTT.

CDR3 amino acids: CASSSRHREAFF. The DNA of the CDR3 is TGCGCCAGCAGCTCTCGACATCGTGAGGCTTTCTTT. V and J are TRBV5-1 and TRBJ1-1, with unresolved D. Germline CDR1 SGHRS, CDR2 YFSETQ. Trimming shortened V by 3 bases and J by 11 bases, and 14 bases separated the two germline ends. The CDR3 contains 12 residues.

This chain connects TRBV19 to TRBJ1-1, with 8 bases lining up with TRBD1. Germline loops: CDR1 LNHDA, CDR2 SQIVND (reference sequence). This CDR3 is built from 14 residues. J gave up 9 bases and V 5 bases, and 11 bases lay outside the gene matches. The CDR3 spells CASSPTGGRTKAFF. The CDR3 DNA reads TGTGCCAGTAGTCCAACAGGGGGAAGAACTAAAGCTTTCTTT.

This chain uses TRBV6-5 with TRBJ1-2; D remains unclear. The CDR3 covers 14 residues. Germline V gives CDR1 MNHEY, CDR2 SVGAGI. V shed 0 bases and J shed 0 bases, with 5 bases lying between them. This chain's CDR3 is CASSYSSANYGYTF. The DNA of the CDR3 is TGTGCCAGCAGTTACTCTTCCGCTAACTATGGCTACACCTTC.

J is TRBJ2-7 and V is TRBV6-5; TRBD2 aligns across 8 bases. From germline, CDR1 is MNHEY and CDR2 SVGAGI. The V gene end was trimmed by 4 bases and the J gene end by 4 bases; junction bases not matched to a gene: 6. CDR3 length: 14 amino acids. The DNA of the CDR3 is TGTGCCAGCAGTTCGCGGGGGGCGCTTTACGAGCAGTACTTC. This translates into CASSSRGALYEQYF.

The rearrangement uses TRBV15 and TRBJ2-5; 13 nucleotides align to TRBD2. CDR1 is LNHNV, CDR2 YYDKDF, per germline (reference sequence). V dropped 4 bases and J dropped 1; count of bases not matched to a gene: 9. This CDR3 has 18 amino acids. The CDR3, as DNA: TGTGCCACCAGCACCGAGACTAGCGGGGGGAGTTTCCAAGAGACCCAGTACTTC. Protein: CATSTETSGGSFQETQYF.

The genes are TRBV7-6 and TRBJ2-3; 8 bases map to TRBD2. The J segment lost 3 bases and the V segment lost 1 base, leaving 6 bases of the junction unmatched. Germline CDR1 SGHVS, CDR2 FNYEAQ. This CDR3 contains 16 residues. The CDR3 DNA sequence: TGTGCCAGCAGCTTAGGGCTGGCGGGGGGAACAGATACGCAGTATTTT. Translating gives CASSLGLAGGTDTQYF. The entire variable domain, with the rest obtained from reference TRBV7-6 and TRBJ2-3, is as follows: GAGVSQSPRYKVTKRGQDVALRCDPISGHVSLYWYRQALGQGPEFLTYFNYEAQQDKSGLPNDRFSAERPEGSISTLTIQRTEQRDSAMYRCASSLGLAGGTDTQYFGPGTRLTVL.

V is TRBV2 and J is TRBJ1-2, with 12 bases that match TRBD1. The CDR3 loop spans 17 amino acids. J lost 8 bases, V lost 4 bases, and 14 bases had no gene match. CDR1 is SNHLY, CDR2 FYNNEI, per germline. The CDR3 sequence: CASSVNIGTGGAGGYTF. In DNA form, the CDR3 reads TGTGCCAGCAGTGTCAACATCGGGACAGGGGGCGCGGGAGGCTACACCTTC.

The rearrangement links TRBV20-1 to TRBJ2-5; D gene ambiguous. CDR1 and CDR2 (germline): DFQATT, SNEGSKA (reference sequence). The CDR3 spans 10 residues. Trimming removed 1 base at V and 11 bases at J, with 8 bases between. The DNA for the CDR3 is TGCAGTGCTAGAGGGGCTTTACAGTACTTC. Protein product: CSARGALQYF.

The rearrangement joins TRBV13 to TRBJ2-3, with 7 bases that match TRBD2. V lost 6 bases and J lost 4; bases outside the gene matches: 13. Germline CDR1 and CDR2: PRHDT and FYEKMQ (reference sequence). The CDR3 has 16 amino acids. CDR3 sequence (DNA): TGTGCCAGCAGTGACCGCGGGGGAACCAGCGCAGATACGCAGTATTTT. Translation gives CASSDRGGTSADTQYF.

V gene TRBV5-1 combines with J gene TRBJ2-7, with D possibly TRBD2 on 6 matching bases. The CDR3 runs 17 residues. Germline V CDR1 and CDR2: SGHRS, YFSETQ. With 6 bases removed from V and 6 bases from J, the gap between germline ends came to 28 bases. The CDR3 region has the DNA TGCGCCAGCACCCTGAAGCCGGTGGCGGGGTGTCCGAGCGAGCAGTACTTC. Its protein is CASTLKPVAGCPSEQYF.

J is TRBJ1-5 and V is TRBV27; 9 nucleotides line up with TRBD1. The germline V gene encodes CDR1 MNHEY and CDR2 SMNVEV (reference sequence). CDR3 length: 17 residues. J lost 3 bases, V lost 2 bases, and 8 bases had no gene match. Here the CDR3 reads CASSLPYRGLHNQPQHF. The CDR3 DNA sequence: TGTGCCAGCAGTTTACCCTACAGGGGGCTACACAATCAGCCCCAGCATTTT.

The gene calls are TRBV5-4 and TRBJ1-1; TRBD1 aligns across 9 bases. The V gene end was trimmed by 4 bases and the J gene end by 4 bases; junction bases not matched to a gene: 11. Looked up from germline, CDR1 is SGHNT and CDR2 is YYREEE (reference sequence). This CDR3 contains 16 residues. CDR3 loop: CASSLIQGAVATEAFF. Here the CDR3 DNA reads TGTGCCAGCAGCCTAATACAGGGGGCCGTTGCCACTGAAGCTTTCTTT. Full variable domain (missing parts from reference TRBV5-4 and TRBJ1-1): ETGVTQSPTHLIKTRGQQVTLRCSSQSGHNTVSWYQQALGQGPQFIFQYYREEENGRGNFPPRFSGLQFPNYSSELNVNALELDDSALYLCASSLIQGAVATEAFFGQGTRLTVV.

The chain has TRBV4-3 and TRBJ2-2; D may be TRBD1 (6 bases). V was cut by 4 bases and J by 5 bases, with 11 bases left in between. The CDR3 has 14 amino acids. Germline V gives CDR1 LGHNA, CDR2 YSLEER. CDR3 DNA: TGCGCCAGCAGCCCTTTCCAGGGGACCGGGGAGCTGTTTTTT. This codes for CASSPFQGTGELFF.

The table lists this clone with many counts. The chain joins TRBV29-1 to TRBJ1-1; the D gene is possibly TRBD1 (5 bases). Germline assignment: CDR1 SQVTM and CDR2 ANQGSEA. Trimming took off 1 base at V and 1 base at J, with 16 bases between the two ends. The CDR3 covers 16 residues. The CDR3: CSVEGRGWGSNTEAFF. CDR3 nucleotide sequence: TGCAGCGTTGAAGGGCGGGGGTGGGGCTCGAACACTGAAGCTTTCTTT.

The chain uses TRBV18 and TRBJ1-2; D may be TRBD1 (5 bases). Trimming left V 0 bases short and J 4 bases short, with 9 bases between. CDR1 and CDR2 from the germline V gene are KGHSH and LQKENI. The CDR3 is 14 amino acids. CDR3 in amino acids: CASSPPGQIYGYTF. The CDR3 DNA reads as TGTGCCAGCTCACCACCGGGGCAGATCTATGGCTACACCTTC. Drawing the rest from reference TRBV18 and TRBJ1-2, the complete variable domain is NAGVMQNPRHLVRRRGQEARLRCSPMKGHSHVYWYRQLPEEGLKFMVYLQKENIIDESGMPKERFSAEFPKEGPSILRIQQVVRGDSAAYFCASSPPGQIYGYTFGSGTRLTVV.

The chain couples TRBV6-5 to TRBJ2-7; D perhaps matches TRBD1 (6 bases). V was clipped by 6 bases and J by 0 bases, with 9 bases between them. Per germline, CDR1 MNHEY and CDR2 SVGAGI. The CDR3 sequence is 13 residues long. The CDR3 region is CASSRDTSYEQYF. The DNA of the CDR3 is TGTGCCAGCAGCCGGGACACCTCCTACGAGCAGTACTTC.

The rearrangement uses TRBV7-6 and TRBJ1-1; D uncertain. Trimming left V 1 base short and J 0 bases short, with 9 bases between. This CDR3 contains 15 residues. Germline V CDR1 and CDR2: SGHVS, FNYEAQ. Here the CDR3 DNA reads TGTGCCAGCAGCTTAGGTTCGACGGTGAACACTGAAGCTTTCTTT. Protein sequence: CASSLGSTVNTEAFF.

V and J are TRBV20-1 and TRBJ1-2, with D unclear. The V and J ends lost 5 bases and 14 bases respectively, with 18 bases between them. The V gene's germline CDR1 is DFQATT and CDR2 SNEGSKA (reference sequence). This CDR3 spans 11 amino acids. The chain's CDR3 is CSAPFLPTSTF. CDR3 sequence (DNA): TGCAGTGCTCCCTTCCTTCCGACTTCAACCTTC.

The V gene is TRBV10-2, the J gene TRBJ2-1; 10 nucleotides line up with TRBD1. The CDR3 contains 13 residues. Trimming took 8 bases from V and 8 from J; bases not matched to a gene: 6. Germline assignment: CDR1 WSHSY and CDR2 SAAADI. The CDR3 loop is CASGRDRGYEQFF. The CDR3 bases are TGCGCCAGCGGGAGGGACAGGGGATATGAGCAGTTCTTC.

The chain recombines TRBV5-1 with TRBJ1-3; 9 bases map to TRBD1. V dropped 0 bases and J dropped 4; count of bases not matched to a gene: 5. Germline V lookup: CDR1 SGHRS, CDR2 YFSETQ. The CDR3 length is 16 residues. The CDR3, as DNA: TGCGCCAGCAGCTTGGTGGGACAGGGCGTAGGAAACACCATATATTTT. Protein: CASSLVGQGVGNTIYF. Combining the CDR3 with reference TRBV5-1 and TRBJ1-3 gives the whole variable domain KAGVTQTPRYLIKTRGQQVTLSCSPISGHRSVSWYQQTPGQGLQFLFEYFSETQRNKGNFPGRFSGRQFSNSRSEMNVSTLELGDSALYLCASSLVGQGVGNTIYFGEGSWLTVV.

The rearrangement joins TRBV19 to TRBJ2-1, with 7 bases matching TRBD1. From germline, CDR1 is LNHDA and CDR2 SQIVND (reference sequence). This CDR3 is 17 amino acids long. The V and J ends lost 4 bases and 8 bases, in that order; junction bases with no gene match: 17. CDR3 sequence reads: CASSSRDRYPSSYEQFF. The CDR3 DNA follows: TGTGCCAGTAGTAGCCGGGACAGATACCCGTCTAGCTATGAGCAGTTCTTC. Full variable domain (missing parts from reference TRBV19 and TRBJ2-1): DGGITQSPKYLFRKEGQNVTLSCEQNLNHDAMYWYRQDPGQGLRLIYYSQIVNDFQKGDIAEGYSVSREKKESFPLTVTSAQKNPTAFYLCASSSRDRYPSSYEQFFGPGTRLTVL.

This clone is medium-sized. V gene TRBV5-1 combines with J gene TRBJ1-1; weak D call: TRBD1 (6 bases). CDR1 is SGHRS and CDR2 is YFSETQ in the germline V gene. The CDR3 is 15 amino acids. V shed 3 bases and J shed 2 bases, with 14 bases lying between them. The CDR3 DNA reads as TGCGCCAGCAGCTCGGGACAACTAATCAACACTGAAGCTTTCTTT. It codes for CASSSGQLINTEAFF.

The chain is built from TRBV7-3 and TRBJ2-5; maybe TRBD1 (5 bases). Germline V gene sequence: CDR1 SGHTA, CDR2 FQGTGA. The V gene lost 0 bases and the J gene lost 1 base, with 9 bases spanning the gap. This CDR3 is 15 amino acids long. The CDR3 spells CASSLTQGAQETQYF. The CDR3, as DNA: TGTGCCAGCAGCTTAACGCAAGGGGCCCAAGAGACCCAGTACTTC.

This chain connects TRBV11-2 to TRBJ1-1, with D possibly being TRBD1 (6 bases). Per the germline V gene, CDR1 is SGHAT and CDR2 is FQNNGV. The germline V and J ends were trimmed by 4 bases and 2 bases, with 8 bases remaining between them. The CDR3 sequence is 13 residues long. CDR3 sequence reads: CASSSQGNTEAFF. For the CDR3, the DNA is TGTGCCAGCAGCTCACAGGGTAACACTGAAGCTTTCTTT.